The entry below gives a single T cell receptor (beta chain) sequence along with its context. This record belongs to a study of blood T cell repertoires in COVID-19. Overall study context: Samples came from the United States, Italy and Spain, spanning acute and convalescent COVID-19.

Libraries were prepared by immunoSEQ multiplex PCR; TCRdb keeps only in-frame clonotypes and omits some of them. Among about 210,000 clones listed, roughly four fifths were seen once. Sequencing was done on a sample of PBMCs or T cells enriched from blood (not recorded which). This sequence was found in a man aged 35 to 55 who had recovered from COVID-19.

The CDR3 here is CATPRQGLGTEAFF. CDR3 in DNA: TGTGCCACCCCCCGACAGGGGCTAGGCACTGAAGCTTTCTTT. V gene TRBV24-1 combines with J gene TRBJ1-1, with TRBD1 matching 8 bases. The germline gives CDR1 KGHDR, CDR2 SFDVKD. This CDR3 region has 14 residues. The ends lost 9 bases at V and 4 bases at J; junction bases unmatched: 9.